Listed below are T cell receptor beta chains from one sample, sequenced in a study of patients and donors after allogeneic stem cell transplantation. TCRdb re-called the RT-PCR reads with MiXCR, one entry per CDR3 protein. The top ten hold 9.5% to 13% of the sample, which has around 240,000 distinct CDR3 sequences, 13% to 15% seen once. Sequences were obtained from blood, either unsorted or a sorted T cell fraction (not recorded which). These receptors all stem from a human donor who was either an allogeneic HSCT recipient or a stem cell or donor lymphocyte infusion donor (not recorded which). It is not recorded whose cells these are; they may come from a transplant donor. Each CDR3 is given with its conserved first and last residue. D genes are given only for firm matches. Only some rows state a clone size, as once, few, many or a class for expanded clones.

D gene	clone size	J gene	V gene	CDR3 DNA	CDR3 protein
NA	NA	TRBJ2-7	TRBV5-1	TGCGCCAGCAGCTTGGCCGCGTCAGCCCGCCGGGAGCAGTACTTC	CASSLAASARREQYF
TRBD2	few	TRBJ2-7	TRBV20-1	TGCAGTGCTAGTTATTCACTAGCGGGCTACGAGCAGTACTTC	CSASYSLAGYEQYF
NA	few	TRBJ1-2	TRBV5-6	TGTGCCAGCAGCTTTGTGGATTGGGAGTCGAGAGGCTACACCTTC	CASSFVDWESRGYTF
TRBD1	many	TRBJ1-1	TRBV29-1	TGCAGCGTTGGTGCCAGGGGGTCTGAAGCTTTCTTT	CSVGARGSEAFF
NA	many	TRBJ1-5	TRBV2	TGTGCCAGCGTCCCCCAGCTTGGGAGCAATCAGCCCCAGCATTTT	CASVPQLGSNQPQHF
NA	NA	TRBJ2-2	TRBV25-1	TGTGCCAGCAATAACGGATTGGAGCTGTTTTTT	CASNNGLELFF
TRBD1	many	TRBJ1-1	TRBV6-2/TRBV6-3	TGTGCCAGCAGTTACGGACAGGGGAGGACTGAAGCTTTCTTT	CASSYGQGRTEAFF
TRBD1	many	TRBJ2-1	TRBV6-1	TGTGCCAGCAGTGAACAAGGGACAGGGGTCCTTAATAGAATCTTC	CASSEQGTGVLNRIF
NA	many	TRBJ2-1	TRBV11-2	TGTGCCAGCAGCTTAAGGGCCTTGGGGACCCGATCCTACAATGAGCAGTTCTTC	CASSLRALGTRSYNEQFF
TRBD1	few	TRBJ2-2	TRBV2	TGTGCCAGCAAGTACCAGGGGGCCACCGGGGAGCTGTTTTTT	CASKYQGATGELFF
NA	NA	TRBJ1-2	TRBV5-4	TGTGCCAGCAGCTTCAATGCAGGGGTTTCTGGCTACACCTTC	CASSFNAGVSGYTF
NA	few	TRBJ2-7	TRBV19	TGTGCCAGTAGCCCACCGGGACACCCAAGCCACGAGCAGTACTTC	CASSPPGHPSHEQYF
TRBD2	NA	TRBJ2-7	TRBV5-1	TGCGCCAGCGGGTCCACTAGCGGGAGGGCCGAGCAGTACTTC	CASGSTSGRAEQYF
NA	many	TRBJ2-7	TRBV5-4	TGTGCCAGCAGCCACCGGACAGATCCCTACGAGCAGTACTTC	CASSHRTDPYEQYF
TRBD2	few	TRBJ2-2	TRBV4-1	TGCGCCAGCAGCCCGGGGGGACCCGGGGAGCTGTTTTTT	CASSPGGPGELFF
TRBD2	many	TRBJ2-7	TRBV20-1	TGCAGTGCCAGCCGGGACTACTCCTACGAGCAGTACTTC	CSASRDYSYEQYF
NA	NA	TRBJ2-1	TRBV11-3	TGTGCCAGCAGCTTAGGCTGGGATGAGCAGTTCTTC	CASSLGWDEQFF